These 17 T cell receptor beta chains came from one sample sequenced in a study of blood T cell repertoires in COVID-19. Profiled with immunoSEQ multiplex PCR; TCRdb holds only in-frame clones, not every one. Among roughly 43,000 clones listed, roughly 82% were seen once. Sequences were obtained from peripheral blood. The origin of the receptors is a woman between 55 and 75 years old with acute or convalescent COVID-19.

In DNA, the CDR3 is TGTGCCAGCAGTGAACTGACAGGGGGTCAGCCCCAGCATTTT. Protein: CASSELTGGQPQHF. This chain uses TRBV6-1 with TRBJ1-5, with 9 bases aligning to TRBD1. The germline V gene encodes CDR1 MNHNS and CDR2 SASEGT. This CDR3 has 14 residues. V lost 2 bases to trimming and J lost 6 bases; unmatched junction nucleotides: 2.

The chain uses TRBV20-1 and TRBJ1-1; D gene ambiguous. CDR3 length: 11 residues. V was cut by 3 bases and J by 6 bases, with 8 bases left in between. The germline gives CDR1 DFQATT, CDR2 SNEGSKA (reference sequence). CDR3 nucleotide sequence: TGCAGTGCTAGGAGGGAGTCTGAAGCTTTCTTT. It translates to CSARRESEAFF.

The chain has TRBV15 and TRBJ1-4; 7 bases are shared with TRBD1. The ends lost 7 bases at V and 5 bases at J; junction bases unmatched: 4. In germline, CDR1 is LNHNV, CDR2 YYDKDF (reference sequence). The CDR3 length is 13 residues. In nucleotides, the CDR3 is TGTGCCACCACGACAGGGTACAATGAAAAACTGTTTTTT. Its protein is CATTTGYNEKLFF.

This chain connects TRBV6-5 to TRBJ2-7, with D unclear. V was clipped by 7 bases and J by 0 bases, with 7 bases between them. Looked up from germline, CDR1 is MNHEY and CDR2 is SVGAGI. The CDR3 spans 12 residues. For the CDR3, the DNA is TGTGCCAGCACCGCCAGCTCCTACGAGCAGTACTTC. This encodes CASTASSYEQYF.

This chain links TRBV4-1 with TRBJ1-4; 10 bases agree with TRBD1. Germline trimming cut 5 bases from V and 7 bases from J; bases unmatched to any gene: 4. Germline V gene lookup returns CDR1 MGHRA and CDR2 YSYEKL. The CDR3 covers 14 residues. The CDR3 is CASSLTGGVEKLFF. In nucleotides, the CDR3 is TGCGCCAGCAGCTTGACAGGGGGCGTTGAAAAACTGTTTTTT.

This clone was seen once. The CDR3 region is CATSRDLAGEYYEQYF. CDR3 coding DNA: TGTGCCACCAGCAGAGATCTCGCAGGGGAATACTACGAGCAGTACTTC. This chain links TRBV15 with TRBJ2-7, with D possibly matching TRBD1 (6 bases). Germline CDR1 is LNHNV and CDR2 is YYDKDF (reference sequence). Trimming shortened V by 0 bases and J by 3 bases, and 15 bases separated the two germline ends. The CDR3 is 16 residues long.

This chain connects TRBV30 to TRBJ1-2; D gene ambiguous. The V end was cut by 5 bases, the J end by 5 bases, with 18 bases between. CDR3 length equals 14 residues. Germline V gives CDR1 GTSNPN, CDR2 SVGIG (reference sequence). Written as DNA, the CDR3 is TGTGCCTGGGGACCGGGCCACCCGGGGTATGGCTACACCTTC. Translated, it gives CAWGPGHPGYGYTF.

In this sample, this clone turned up once. The chain is built from TRBV6-6 and TRBJ2-7, with TRBD1 matching 7 bases. Losses at the gene ends were 8 bases for V and 9 bases for J; bases not matched to a gene: 10. The CDR3 has 12 amino acids. CDR1 is MNHNY, CDR2 SVGAGI, per germline (reference sequence). CDR3 DNA: TGTGCCAGCGAGGCCAGGGGGTCGCCGCAGTACTTC. This codes for CASEARGSPQYF.

This chain connects TRBV6-5 to TRBJ2-5; D is possibly TRBD2 (7 bases). CDR1 and CDR2 from the germline V gene are MNHEY and SVGAGI. This CDR3 comprises 15 residues. Trimming pared 6 bases from V and 4 bases from J, leaving 18 bases between. CDR3 amino acids: CASRPSGRGPETQYF. The CDR3 coding sequence is TGTGCCAGCAGACCCTCAGGGCGGGGGCCAGAGACCCAGTACTTC.

The chain combines TRBV6-6 with TRBJ2-7; 10 bases are a match to TRBD2. Looked up from germline, CDR1 is MNHNY and CDR2 is SVGAGI (reference sequence). CDR3 size: 14 residues. V lost 4 bases to trimming and J lost 7 bases; unmatched junction nucleotides: 7. CDR3 sequence (DNA): TGTGCCAGCAGTTCCCTAGCGGGAGTAGGAGAGCAGTACTTC. It yields the protein CASSSLAGVGEQYF.

The chain joins TRBV15 to TRBJ2-7; TRBD1 aligns across 9 bases. Germline trimming cut 4 bases from V and 5 bases from J; bases unmatched to any gene: 6. The germline V gene encodes CDR1 LNHNV and CDR2 YYDKDF (reference sequence). CDR3 length: 14 residues. The CDR3: CATSKRTGEDEQYF. The DNA of the CDR3 is TGTGCCACCAGCAAACGGACAGGGGAGGACGAGCAGTACTTC.

This chain uses TRBV19 with TRBJ1-2; D perhaps matches TRBD1 (6 bases). The CDR3 totals 13 residues. Germline CDR1 is LNHDA and CDR2 is SQIVND (reference sequence). V lost 2 bases and J 5 bases, leaving 9 bases between the germline ends. CDR3 bases: TGTGCCAGTAGTATACCAGGGGCTTATGGCTACACCTTC. This translates into CASSIPGAYGYTF.

The chain links TRBV18 to TRBJ1-5; D gene ambiguous. This CDR3 comprises 15 residues. V dropped 4 bases and J dropped 0 bases, with 10 bases sitting between them. In germline, CDR1 is KGHSH, CDR2 LQKENI. The CDR3 bases are TGTGCCAGCTCACGTGAGGGTTATAGCAATCAGCCCCAGCATTTT. It codes for CASSREGYSNQPQHF.

The rearrangement uses TRBV2 and TRBJ2-1; 10 positions agree with TRBD2. J gave up 6 bases and V 7 bases, and 15 bases lay outside the gene matches. The germline V gene has CDR1 SNHLY and CDR2 FYNNEI. CDR3 length equals 17 residues. The CDR3 DNA follows: TGTGCCAGCATCCAGAAAGTACGAGCGGGGGGGCCCAATGAGCAGTTCTTC. This translates into CASIQKVRAGGPNEQFF.

The chain recombines TRBV9 with TRBJ1-6, with TRBD1 as a possible D gene (5 bases). Trimming removed 3 bases at V and 9 bases at J, with 13 bases between. The CDR3 contains 14 residues. The germline V gene encodes CDR1 SGDLS and CDR2 YYNGEE. The CDR3 coding sequence is TGTGCCAGCAGCGGCGGGGGGGTATTTTCACCCCTCCACTTT. Encoded protein: CASSGGGVFSPLHF.

This chain links TRBV5-6 with TRBJ2-7, with TRBD1 as a possible D gene (5 bases). V lost 5 bases and J 3 bases, leaving 12 bases between the germline ends. The CDR3 extends over 13 amino acids. Per germline, CDR1 SGHDT and CDR2 YYEEEE. CDR3 coding DNA: TGTGCCAGCAGGCCGCAGGGTTTCTACGAGCAGTACTTC. Residues: CASRPQGFYEQYF.

The CDR3 sequence: CASSPQGSDGYTF. In nucleotides, the CDR3 is TGTGCCAGCAGCCCTCAGGGGTCCGATGGCTACACCTTC. V and J are TRBV27 and TRBJ1-2; TRBD1 is a possible D gene (6 bases). The V end lost 6 bases, the J end lost 6 bases, and 14 bases lay between the germline ends. This CDR3 is built from 13 residues. The germline V gene has CDR1 MNHEY and CDR2 SMNVEV (reference sequence).